This T cell receptor beta chain emerged from a study of CD8 T cells in ankylosing spondylitis. Findings of the study overall: Blood from ankylosing spondylitis patients appeared to carry a characteristic roughly eight-variant TCR beta motif. Disease-linked clones were reportedly significantly enriched in matched ankylosing spondylitis synovial fluid. Prior literature has documented some motif variants in synovial fluid and blood from reactive arthritis.

On this clonotype: The antigen is unknown.

In making TCR beta libraries, quantitative 5'-RACE with molecular barcodes was used. Each CDR3 protein is one row after TCRdb ran MiXCR on the 5' RACE reads. The data hold 350,000 or so distinct CDR3 sequences, with 7% to 9% observed a single time. Sequencing was performed on blood, either unsorted or a sorted T cell fraction (not recorded which). The TCR originated in a male donor with ankylosing spondylitis.

The CDR3 region is CASSQVGRVINEAFF. CDR3 DNA: TGTGCCAGCAGCCAAGTGGGCCGGGTAATCAATGAAGCTTTCTTT. V and J are TRBV14 and TRBJ1-1; D call uncertain. The V gene's germline CDR1 is SGHDN and CDR2 FVKESK. The CDR3 is made up of 15 amino acids. The V end lost 1 base, the J end lost 7 bases, and 16 bases lay between the germline ends.